The rows below give T cell receptor beta chains drawn from one sample of a study of cytomegalovirus exposure and HLA in healthy donors. Clones were sequenced by immunoSEQ multiplex PCR, and TCRdb holds only the in-frame ones, with some missing. Of 75,000 to 100,000 clones listed, around 73% are singletons. The sequencing input was PBMCs. The receptor set was obtained from a man in his forties in good health and CMV-seronegative. Each CDR3 is given with its conserved first and last residue. D genes are given only for firm matches. For some rows the clone size is stated as once, few or many, or as a class when expanded; others skip it.

TRBV19	TRBJ1-1	.	.	CASTTETNTEAFF	TGTGCCAGTACGACAGAAACAAACACTGAAGCTTTCTTT
TRBV27	TRBJ1-6	.	TRBD1	CASSIGTANSPLHF	TGTGCCAGCAGTATTGGGACAGCTAATTCACCCCTCCACTTT
TRBV6-1	TRBJ1-1	.	.	CASRGRTVEACF	TGTGCCAGCAGAGGACGGACAGTTGAAGCTTGCTTT
TRBV25-1	TRBJ1-2	.	TRBD1	CASSGGTGYYGYTF	TGTGCCAGCAGTGGCGGGACAGGCTACTATGGCTACACCTTC
TRBV1	TRBJ2-5	.	.	CTSSPRRTSENHQETQYF	TGCACCAGCAGTCCAAGAAGAACTAGCGAGAATCACCAAGAGACCCAGTACTTC
TRBV6-5	TRBJ1-2	once	.	CASSPQGGGGEGYTF	TGTGCCAGCAGTCCCCAGGGAGGGGGGGGCGAAGGCTACACCTTC
TRBV28	TRBJ2-7	.	TRBD2	CASIPPGGYEQYF	TGTGCCAGCATACCGCCGGGAGGCTACGAGCAGTACTTC
TRBV28	TRBJ2-3	.	TRBD2	CATVAGGPRDTQYF	TGTGCCACCGTCGCGGGAGGGCCGAGAGATACGCAGTATTTT
TRBV19	TRBJ2-1	once	.	CASSTSYNEQFF	TGTGCCAGTAGTACATCCTACAATGAGCAGTTCTTC
TRBV10-3	TRBJ2-7	once	TRBD1	CAISRQGGNEQYF	TGTGCCATCAGTAGACAGGGGGGCAACGAGCAGTACTTC
TRBV7-8	TRBJ1-1	.	.	CASSPRRWAAAGGEIMNTEAFF	TGTGCCAGCAGCCCTCGGCGATGGGCGGCGGCGGGTGGGGAAATAATGAACACTGAAGCTTTCTTT
TRBV10-3	TRBJ2-6	.	TRBD1	CAISWTGDPSGANVLTF	TGTGCCATCAGTTGGACAGGGGACCCCTCTGGGGCCAACGTCCTGACTTTC
TRBV6-5	TRBJ2-3	once	TRBD2	CASRTGGRSTDTQYF	TGTGCCAGCAGGACCGGGGGGAGAAGCACAGATACGCAGTATTTT
TRBV11-2	TRBJ2-5	.	TRBD1	CASSLDTGVKTQYF	TGTGCCAGCAGCTTAGATACAGGGGTAAAGACCCAGTACTTC
TRBV5-1	TRBJ2-7	.	TRBD1	CASSLGQGDGEQYF	TGCGCCAGCAGCTTGGGACAGGGAGATGGCGAGCAGTACTTC
TRBV6-5	TRBJ2-3	.	.	CASSRTSTDTQYF	TGTGCCAGCTCCAGGACTAGCACAGATACGCAGTATTTT
TRBV11-2	TRBJ2-7	.	.	CASSLEASYEQYF	TGTGCCAGCAGCTTGGAGGCCTCCTACGAGCAGTACTTC
TRBV28	TRBJ2-1	.	TRBD1	CASNRQGARDEQFF	TGTGCCAGCAATAGACAGGGGGCGCGAGATGAGCAGTTCTTC
TRBV5-1	TRBJ1-1	.	.	CASSSHMGITEAFF	TGCGCCAGCAGCTCTCATATGGGCATCACTGAAGCTTTCTTT
TRBV6-1	TRBJ2-1	few	TRBD2	CASRRTSEAYNEQFF	TGTGCCAGCAGGAGGACTAGCGAGGCCTACAATGAGCAGTTCTTC
TRBV6-6	TRBJ1-3	.	.	CASSPDSSGNTIYF	TGTGCCAGCAGCCCGGACAGCTCTGGAAACACCATATATTTT
TRBV15	TRBJ2-7	.	TRBD1	CATSRDRGLDEQYF	TGTGCCACCAGCAGGGACAGGGGGCTCGACGAGCAGTACTTC
TRBV5-4	TRBJ2-3	.	TRBD2	CASSPSGSSSTDTQYF	TGTGCCAGCAGCCCTAGCGGAAGTTCTAGCACAGATACGCAGTATTTT
TRBV28	TRBJ1-6	once	.	CASSEFRGALHF	TGTGCCAGCAGTGAGTTTCGGGGGGCTCTCCACTTT